This TCR beta chain was recovered during a study of cytomegalovirus exposure and HLA in healthy donors (dated by TCRdb to between 2016 and 2019). In the study overall: An earlier analysis of 587 of the donors reported about 250 Gb of sequence data and some 100 million unique TCR beta sequences from some 180 million T cells. An early release that covered 500 to 800 HLA-typed donors contained approximately 300 gigabases of sequencing data and about 84 million unique TCR sequences. Of the 398 genotyped donors, roughly 80% fell in the genetic ancestry cluster associated with self-reported Caucasian donors. The aim of the study was to test whether cataloging public T cell receptors could identify signatures of past pathogen exposure. The study used immunosequencing to profile the T cell repertoires of some 600 subjects and linked those repertoires to cytomegalovirus serostatus. Besides the first cohort of 500 to 700 subjects, a separate validation cohort made up of roughly 120 different subjects was used. The study combined high-throughput TCR immunosequencing, statistical association of individual TCRs with disease status, and machine learning to predict cytomegalovirus infection status. To study patterns of TCR occurrence, a later analysis re-analyzed previously published TCR beta repertoires from just over 650 donors and added high-resolution HLA genotyping. Rather than using new phenotypic data, the later analysis identified candidate immune exposures from TCR beta sequences and from how often those sequences occurred across donors. An earlier analysis of 450 to 750 of the donors used high-throughput TCR beta sequencing to judge whether each TCR beta V gene segment behaved as functional or pseudogenic. Donor age, sex, ethnicity and CMV serostatus were collected together with the repertoire data. A later genetic analysis used genome-wide SNP genotypes for about 60% of the roughly 700 donors, treating that subset as a discovery cohort. All discovery cohort repertoires had been generated using a single sequencing platform. Both class I and class II loci were covered by HLA typing, at four-digit resolution. Typing coverage varied by locus: about 629-640 donors for A, B, C, DRB1 and DQB1; about 520 for DQA1; more than 600 for DPA1; under 490 for DPB1. Because of strong linkage in the cohort, five DR-DQ haplotypes were treated as single units for association and clustering. Among several hundred genotyped donors of the cohort, an average of around 250,000 unique TCR beta nucleotide sequences was sequenced per donor, of which roughly 18% were non-productive. Findings and caveats that apply to the study as a whole: In an earlier analysis of about 550 of the donors, most TCR beta V segments were observed in productive rearrangements about 87% or about 30% of the time, broadly matching IMGT annotations. According to a later analysis, TCR association rates differed among HLA loci, with DRB1 alleles showing the most associated TCRs and HLA-C alleles showing the fewest. Most TCR sequences were observed very rarely across donors, whereas some public TCRs were present in many individuals. A group of highly shared sequence variants was considered likely to be a technical artifact of the sequencing pipeline. The classifier was reported to diagnose cytomegalovirus status with high specificity and sensitivity in both the original and validation cohorts. Strong co-occurrence of HLA alleles, especially DR and DQ, made assigning TCR associations to individual alleles difficult. Several of the top co-occurrence clusters appeared to be linked to parvovirus B19, influenza, CMV and Epstein-Barr virus, according to a later analysis. The authors suggested that the approach could potentially be extended to other disease states and immunological phenotypes. Sequencing depth was assumed to be roughly uniform across donors in the presence/absence analyses, though that assumption may not hold. In a later analysis, about 17,000 TCR beta sequences were associated with specific HLA alleles at a false discovery rate of 0.05. According to a later analysis, most CMV-associated TCR beta chains appeared to be HLA-restricted, and the HLA associations seemed to be driven largely by CMV exposure. The study gave a list of about 170 TCR beta chains associated with cytomegalovirus. V-gene and J-gene trimming of TCR beta chains was associated with a missense DCLRE1C variant in a later genetic analysis, and the association was replicated in an independent cohort. In a later genetic analysis, fewer N-insertions in productive TCRs were reported among donors in an Asian-associated ancestry cluster than the roughly 700-donor mean. Three of the identified cytomegalovirus-associated TCR beta chains were confirmed in vitro to be specific for cytomegalovirus antigens. A further reported finding was that TCR beta sequences accurately predicted the HLA-A and HLA-B alleles for most subjects in the first cohort. The cohort was sequenced for TCR beta chains only, and without alpha or paired-chain data the features that could be detected were limited. A later analysis found that HLA-associated TCR beta chains were more clonally expanded and had lower generation probabilities than equally common non-associated chains. Because the 87-base-pair reads could not distinguish some IMGT-functional V segments, including TRBV6-2 and TRBV6-3, those segments were excluded. Because HLA typing was unavailable for some donors at each locus, only the typed subset was used in association tests. Immune exposure information for the cohort was limited to CMV serostatus. Because counts were too low, about 18 rarely observed V segments, including chromosome 9 orphons, were left out of the earlier analysis of approximately 500 of the donors. Correlated functional status among segregating V segments might reflect linkage disequilibrium, but an unknown experimental factor could not be ruled out.

This clone was observed once. It lacks a known antigen. The sample holds no much larger clone one base away, and base qualities are not on file. The library was made by the immunoSEQ multiplex PCR assay. The multiplex PCR relied on a mix of 60 forward primers for TCR Vbeta segments and 13 reverse primers for TCR Jbeta segments. A multiplex PCR assay on genomic DNA amplified the CDR3 region of rearranged TCR beta genes. On the Illumina HiSeq System, the amplified TCR beta libraries were sequenced as 87-base-pair reads. As for the authors' bioinformatics: Across the roughly 640 repertoires, a later analysis counted roughly 77 million unique TCR beta chains, 9.5 million to 13 million of which were shared by at least two donors. To remove PCR and sequencing errors, raw reads were error-corrected and collapsed into unique sequences using a nearest-neighbor algorithm that merged closely related sequences. CDR3 sequences were aligned to IMGT reference sequences to assign V, D and J gene segments. For a sequence to be retained, a match of at least six nucleotides was required to both a V gene segment and a J gene segment. Rearrangements were called productive when the CDR3 lacked stop codons and stayed in frame with V and J; all others were non-productive. Following IMGT convention, CDR3 was defined as the stretch from the second conserved V-encoded cysteine to the conserved J-encoded phenylalanine. In an earlier analysis of around 570 of the donors, sequences lacking an unambiguous match to a single V gene segment were excluded. An earlier analysis of a few hundred of the donors classified V segments as functional when productive rearrangements were above 56.7% and as segregating when the standard deviation between donors was above 5%. A statistical classification framework was developed to diagnose cytomegalovirus status using the catalog of TCR beta chain sequences. In a later analysis, V and J genes were assigned by comparing TCR nucleotide sequences against IMGT/GENE-DB human TR gene sequences. Using the TCRdist pipeline, a later analysis assigned CDR3 sequences along with most-parsimonious VDJ recombination scenarios. A later analysis defined each TCR beta chain by its CDR3 amino acid sequence plus V-gene family, and excluded reads lacking a unique V-gene family. In a later analysis, around 650 highly shared, low-generation-probability nucleotide sequences were removed to address suspected cross-contamination and a sequencing artifact. In a later analysis, a clonal expansion index for each public chain was calculated from normalized within-repertoire ranks of inferred template counts. In a later analysis, generation probabilities were computed using a VDJ recombination model fitted to out-of-frame rearrangements, and the results were checked against IGoR. A later analysis scored TCR-TCR, TCR-HLA and TCR-CMV co-occurrence with hypergeometric tests, applying a repertoire-size bias correction to TCR pairs. A later analysis estimated false discovery rates by permuting HLA or CMV assignments 20 times. A later analysis grouped co-occurring TCRs with DBSCAN, adding TCRdist sequence similarity when clustering within HLA-allele-positive subsets. Repertoires with fewer than 30,000 or more than 120,000 public chains were left out of co-occurrence clustering, as were about 5 repertoires with anomalous nucleotide sharing. What TCRdb holds here is the immuneACCESS table cut down to in-frame rearrangements. Part of the clones is not present; checked against another copy, under half of the missing clones reflect an unresolved V gene, and the others are unexplained. V and J calls and clone size follow that table, whereas D and trimming were derived from the DNA. This sample comprises about 120,000 clones, around three quarters of them detected only once. The ten largest clones capture around 4.4% of the sample.

The CDR3 contains 16 residues, cysteine and phenylalanine counted. The entry retains the CDR3 DNA only, 48 bases that are in frame from base 1. CDR1 and CDR2 are read off the germline V gene as LGHNA and YSLEER. V and J are truncated by 0 bases and 2 bases respectively, leaving an intervening sequence of 11 bases. The cohort comprised some 680 healthy bone marrow donors. At the time of sampling, all cohort members were nominally healthy, though unrecorded immune exposures were likely present. The donor was CMV seropositive and belonged to the group of 250 to 300 seropositive cohort members. Every donor gave a peripheral blood sample, and the peripheral blood mononuclear cells from that sample were used for TCR beta sequencing. The Qiagen DNeasy Blood Extraction Kit was used to extract genomic DNA from the blood cell samples.

The receptor's source is a man aged 25-45 years in good health and CMV-seropositive. The chain couples TRBV4-3 to TRBJ1-5; the D gene identity is not certain. What was sequenced was PBMCs. The base sequence is TGCGCCAGCAGCCAAGATCCGGGAATTGGCAATCAGCCCCAGCATTTT. Its product reads: CASSQDPGIGNQPQHF.